These T cell receptor beta chains were read from a single sample in a study of blood T cell repertoires in COVID-19. Sequencing was performed with immunoSEQ multiplex PCR; in TCRdb, only in-frame clones are kept and a portion is missing. Of some 260,000 clones listed, over 80% are singletons. Sample: peripheral blood. All receptors come from a woman aged 70 to 79 with COVID-19, enrolled during active disease. Each CDR3 is given with its conserved first and last residue. Each record gives: clone size, V gene, J gene, CDR3 protein. Rows may omit the clone size; those that give it use once, few, many or a size class.

>few|TRBV20-1|TRBJ1-2
CSARSLGTF
>NA|TRBV19|TRBJ1-5
CASSLGDRSFQPQHF
>NA|TRBV3-1/TRBV3-2|TRBJ2-7
CASSHSGTSASYEQYF
>NA|TRBV4-3|TRBJ1-2
CASSQATGVNYGYTF
>NA|TRBV30|TRBJ2-7
CAWSRGYEQYF
>NA|TRBV5-4|TRBJ1-1
CASSFPPGQSYTEAFF
>NA|TRBV5-1|TRBJ2-4
CASSLDRGNIQYF
>NA|TRBV7-8|TRBJ1-3
CASSRDVSSGNTIYF
>NA|TRBV28|TRBJ2-5
CASSNPASRETQYF
>NA|TRBV6-6|TRBJ1-1
CASSYGQHNTEAFF